Listed below are T cell receptor beta chains from one sample, sequenced in a study of human T cells and chemical hapten exposure. TCRdb redid the calling of the RACE reads with MiXCR, one entry per CDR3 protein. Of over 35,000 distinct CDR3 sequences in the sample, approximately 12% were seen once. The sequenced sample was whole blood, obtained in connection with sensitization to the hapten diphenylcyclopropenone (DPC). All receptors derive from a middle-aged woman with alopecia areata. Some clones in this sample may be carry-over from other donors' samples. The CDR3 runs from the conserved cysteine through the conserved F or W. A D gene is named only where the DNA matches it firmly. Rows give clone size only sometimes, using once, few, many, or a class for an expanded clone.

>many|NA|TRBJ2-2|TRBV18
CASSHQAASANTGELFF
TGTGCCAGCTCCCACCAGGCAGCTAGCGCGAACACCGGGGAGCTGTTTTTT
>NA|NA|TRBJ2-1|TRBV19
CASSAQRYNEQFF
TGTGCCAGTAGTGCCCAGCGGTACAATGAGCAGTTCTTC
>NA|TRBD1|TRBJ2-1|TRBV7-9
CASSPPGTGGMYQFF
TGTGCCAGCAGCCCCCCGGGGACAGGGGGAATGTATCAGTTCTTC
>NA|TRBD2|TRBJ2-3|TRBV10-3
CAIRTSGSTDTQYF
TGTGCCATCAGGACTAGCGGAAGCACAGATACGCAGTATTTT
>NA|NA|TRBJ1-1|TRBV28
CASSLGTGRRAFF
TGTGCCAGCAGCCTCGGGACCGGGCGGCGAGCTTTCTTT
>NA|NA|TRBJ2-7|TRBV10-3
CAISRRTDSYEQYF
TGTGCCATCAGCCGAAGGACCGACTCCTACGAGCAGTACTTC
>many|TRBD1|TRBJ1-2|TRBV29-1
CSVSTGGYGYTF
TGCAGCGTATCGACAGGGGGCTATGGCTACACCTTC
>many|NA|TRBJ2-5|TRBV11-2
CASSSSVHQETQYF
TGTGCCAGCAGCTCTAGCGTACACCAAGAGACCCAGTACTTC
>NA|TRBD2|TRBJ2-1|TRBV6-2/TRBV6-3
CASSYSPAGEKLNNEQFF
TGTGCCAGCAGTTACTCACCAGCGGGAGAGAAACTGAACAATGAGCAGTTCTTC
>NA|NA|TRBJ1-2|TRBV18
CASSPPMIRNSYTF
TGTGCCAGCTCACCACCGATGATAAGGAATAGCTACACCTTC
>NA|NA|TRBJ2-3|TRBV7-2
CASSLDGLSVGYF
TGTGCCAGCAGCTTGGACGGGCTCTCCGTTGGGTATTTT
>few|NA|TRBJ1-1|TRBV28
CASSSSEEWNTEAFF
TGTGCCAGCAGTTCCTCCGAAGAATGGAACACTGAAGCTTTCTTT
>NA|NA|TRBJ2-3|TRBV10-3
CAISGGTTDTQYF
TGTGCCATCAGTGGTGGGACCACAGATACGCAGTATTTT
>NA|TRBD2|TRBJ2-3|TRBV7-3
CASSYSGSADTQYF
TGTGCCAGCAGCTATAGCGGGAGCGCAGATACGCAGTATTTT
>few|NA|TRBJ1-1|TRBV12-3/TRBV12-4
CASSLREIEAFF
TGTGCCAGCAGTTTAAGGGAAATTGAAGCTTTCTTT
>many|TRBD2|TRBJ2-1|TRBV11-2
CASRQAGGPYNEQFF
TGTGCCAGCAGACAAGCGGGAGGGCCCTACAATGAGCAGTTCTTC
>many|NA|TRBJ1-2|TRBV28
CASSRLSRERDGYTF
TGTGCCAGCAGTCGGCTATCCCGCGAACGTGATGGCTACACCTTC
>NA|TRBD1|TRBJ2-7|TRBV29-1
CSVDRESEQYF
TGCAGCGTGGACAGGGAGAGCGAGCAGTACTTC
>few|NA|TRBJ2-3|TRBV7-2
CASSRTMTDTQYF
TGTGCCAGCAGCCGGACTATGACAGATACGCAGTATTTT
>few|NA|TRBJ2-1|TRBV29-1
CSVATFLNEQFF
TGCAGCGTAGCAACCTTTTTGAATGAGCAGTTCTTC
>NA|NA|TRBJ1-1|TRBV5-1
CASSFNGVTEAFF
TGCGCCAGCAGTTTTAACGGGGTGACTGAAGCTTTCTTT
>few|NA|TRBJ2-7|TRBV7-2
CASSLGPGSEQYF
TGTGCCAGCAGCTTAGGCCCGGGTAGCGAGCAGTACTTC